The clone carrying this TCR beta chain was observed many times. The sample belongs to a study of T cells in Graves' hyperthyroidism and ophthalmopathy. RNA transcripts were the template for amplifying TCR beta CDR3 regions. First-round RT-PCR targeting the TCR CDR3 was performed with the HTBI primer set. TCRdb redid the calling of the multiplex PCR reads with MiXCR, one entry per CDR3 protein. The table has some 510,000 distinct CDR3 sequences, around 20% seen once. Source material for PBMCs was about 10 ml fresh peripheral blood. V shed 0 bases and J shed 1 base, with 6 bases lying between them. The CDR3 is 14 amino acids. Germline loops: CDR1 LNHNV, CDR2 YYDKDF (reference sequence).

This clonotype originated in a young man with Graves' hyperthyroidism. The J gene is TRBJ1-2, the V gene TRBV15; no clear D gene. The sequencing sample was made of blood. The CDR3 coding sequence is TGTGCCACCAGCAGAGATACAAGTAACTATGGCTACACCTTC. Translated, it gives CATSRDTSNYGYTF.